There are many counts of the clone carrying this TCR beta chain. Antigen specificity is unknown. MiXCR, run by TCRdb on the 5' RACE reads, gives a single entry per CDR3 protein. The sample consists of under 700,000 distinct CDR3 sequences, around 17% of them appearing once. The record originates from a study of T cells after yellow fever vaccination. Findings and caveats of the study: High-abundance clonotypes from the bulk population could contaminate FACS-sorted repertoires.

The input for sequencing was PBMCs, taken 5 to 6 days after the first yellow fever vaccination. This TCR came from a man in his late teens or twenties who received the YFV17D yellow fever vaccine.

CDR3 DNA sequence: TGTGCCAGCAGCGTAGCTTCTCTAGCGGGGGGCCTCGGAGAGACCCAGTACTTC. It codes for CASSVASLAGGLGETQYF. This chain joins TRBV9 and TRBJ2-5; 11 bases fit TRBD2. This CDR3 comprises 18 residues. In germline, CDR1 is SGDLS, CDR2 YYNGEE. J gave up 4 bases and V 0 bases, and 11 bases lay outside the gene matches. Filled out from reference TRBV9 and TRBJ2-5, the complete variable domain reads DSGVTQTPKHLITATGQRVTLRCSPRSGDLSVYWYQQSLDQGLQFLIQYYNGEERAKGNILERFSAQQFPDLHSELNLSSLELGDSALYFCASSVASLAGGLGETQYFGPGTRLLVL.